This T cell receptor beta chain emerged from a study of shared clonotypes between healthy human individuals (dated by TCRdb to the early 2020s). About the full investigation: Three men and two women, aged 18 to 49 years, made up the cohort. The study deeply sequenced blood TCR repertoires of five healthy adults to estimate repertoire size and the extent of clonotype sharing between individuals. For each donor, CD4 naive and CD4 memory were each run on three plates, CD8 naive on two plates, and CD8 memory on one plate. Leukapheresis yielded between about 0.85 and 9 billion PBMCs per donor. To increase sequencing depth and limit assay-specific biases, TCR repertoire library preparation and sequencing were carried out by different laboratories using diverse techniques. Overall study outcomes, separate from this receptor: Pairwise subsampling indicated that sequencing depth was expected to affect the degree of clonotype sharing among donors. Naive subsets generally had larger estimated clonotype richness than memory subsets did. Rarefaction of sorted-subset datasets indicated incomplete sequencing despite the large sequencing depth. Clonotypes shared by all four sorted-subset donors showed higher generation probabilities than non-shared clonotypes. Sampling was restricted to blood, and TCR repertoires in tissue are likely to differ from TCR repertoires in blood. Because the study included only a small number of donors, the genetic and exposure-history diversity represented was limited. Approximately 5% of naive CD4, 3.5% of naive CD8, roughly 2.5% of memory CD4, and over 0.35% of memory CD8 clonotypes were shared across several donors.

CD8 naive samples were CD45RO-negative cells positively selected for CCR7, giving a CD45RA+CCR7+ population that excluded TemRA cells. Donors were healthy HIV-negative adults with no recently reported acute infections or vaccinations. All donors were Caucasian adults living in Nashville, Tennessee, USA. Blood was collected by leukapheresis, and PBMCs were isolated by Ficoll-Histopaque density gradient centrifugation and then cryopreserved in liquid nitrogen vapor phase. Purity and quantity of every magnetically sorted T cell population were checked by analytical flow cytometry. Genomic DNA was isolated from every sorted fraction and measured by UV absorbance on a Nanodrop 2000c. TCR CDR3 regions were amplified from genomic DNA by multiplex PCR using the deep immunoSEQ assay. Extracted genomic DNA from each cell subset was distributed evenly across all wells of several immunoSEQ 96-well plates, and each plate was treated as a replicate. For sorted subsets, each replicate PCR was loaded with about 200 ng genomic DNA, equivalent to 25,000 to 35,000 T cell genomes. The purified libraries were quantified using a Qubit 3.0 fluorometer, sized with a Bioanalyzer 2100, and then quantified again using the KAPA Library Quantification kit. Every immunoSEQ 96-well plate was sequenced on a dedicated single-read 150-cycle Illumina NextSeq 550 flow cell. Under the source paper's analysis protocol: Because the immunoSEQ output included only junctional sequences and no quality scores, the filtering could not be the same as the filtering used for full-length reads. Sequences were annotated with PyIR, a Python wrapper for IgBLAST v1.9, and V/J genes and CDR3 were assigned using IMGT germline references. Reads with weak V/J assignments (E-value above 1e-6), missing CDR3, stop codons, out-of-frame junctions, or ambiguous translated residues were removed. V3J clonotypes were defined as sequences sharing the same inferred V gene, J gene, and CDR3 amino acid sequence. Percentage overlap between repertoires was calculated by dividing the number of shared unique clonotypes by the size of the smaller repertoire. Three approaches were used to assess repertoire richness: RTK rarefaction, the Chao1 estimator, and Recon v2.1 estimates of unobserved clonotypes. Generation probabilities for all TCRbeta clonotypes obtained by the gDNA method from a handful of donors were computed using OLGA. As stored in TCRdb, this immuneACCESS dataset retains in-frame rearrangements with V and J assigned. A fraction of the clones does not appear; measured against another copy, unresolved V genes explain less than half of the discrepancy, and the remainder lacks a known reason. V, J and clone size are those of that table, while D and trimming were read from the DNA. The sample yields 2 million to 2.5 million clones; about 92% were counted once. The leading ten clones occupy around 1.7% of the sample.

Of note for this clone: Its recognized antigen is unknown. Base qualities are not at hand, and no much larger clone is one base apart.

Counted from cysteine to phenylalanine, this CDR3 has 14 amino acids. Solely the CDR3 DNA is kept, with 42 bases framed from the first base. The germline V gene (reference sequence) yields MNHEY for CDR1 and SMNVEV for CDR2. Cut back by 6 bases and 1 base, the V and J ends lie 9 bases apart. The source material was naive CD8+ T cells from PBMCs. The label giving this sample's cell subset or site can be read as: CD45RA+CCR7+. The chain is made from TRBV27 and TRBJ1-4, with an unclear D gene assignment. The TCR originated in a man younger than 35 in good health. Some clones in this sample may be carry-over from other donors' samples. The CDR3 is CASRIGVTNEKLFF. The DNA reads as follows: TGTGCCAGCAGGATTGGAGTAACTAATGAAAAACTGTTTTTT.